The entry that follows covers one TCR beta chain sequence. The entry originates in a study of blood T cell repertoires in COVID-19. Study-level background: The United States, Italy and Spain supplied acute and convalescent COVID-19 samples. Nucleic acid was either cDNA or gDNA, and it came from T cells, B-cell-depleted T cells, or PBMCs.

As handled by the study authors: Amplification of reference gene primers was used by the study to estimate nucleated cell counts. The protocol was immunoSEQ multiplex PCR, while the TCRdb copy is restricted to in-frame clones and leaves out a portion. From that table come the V and J calls and clone size; the DNA was used to work out D and trimming. The data show around 100,000 clones, 80% to 90% seen once. Germline loops: CDR1 SGHAT, CDR2 FQNNGV. J lost 0 bases, V lost 0 bases, and 8 bases had no gene match. The CDR3 consists of 17 residues. Sequencing was performed on peripheral blood. The TCR comes from a man aged 80 or over with acute or convalescent COVID-19. V is TRBV11-2 and J is TRBJ2-7, with 7 nucleotides matching TRBD2. CDR3 DNA: TGTGCCAGCAGCTTAGATTCCAGCGGGACTTCCTCCTACGAGCAGTACTTC. Protein sequence: CASSLDSSGTSSYEQYF.